Listed here are 5 T cell receptor beta chains from one sample, sequenced in a study of vaccination effects on CD4 cells after COVID-19. The ViraFEST assay expanded antigen-specific CD4+ T cells with viral peptide pools before sequencing. When around nine days of culture had elapsed, CD4+ T cells were isolated. According to the study, vaccine recipients showed no prior SARS-CoV-2 infection and negative nucleocapsid antibodies. No cognate antigen is known for these TCRs. The data were produced by immunoSEQ multiplex PCR, yet TCRdb's version contains in-frame clones alone and is incomplete. The sample records tens of thousands of clones, around 68% being singletons. The starting material was CD4+ T cells from PBMCs cultured with SARS-CoV-2 spike peptides, obtained before COVID-19 vaccination. The receptor source for this set is a human donor who received a COVID-19 vaccine.

The rearrangement joins TRBV7-9 to TRBJ1-2; unclear D gene. This CDR3 is 12 amino acids long. CDR1 is SEHNR and CDR2 is FQNEAQ in the germline V gene (reference sequence). With 5 bases removed from V and 3 bases from J, the gap between germline ends came to 7 bases. CDR3 residues: CASSRSDYGYTF. CDR3 nucleotides: TGTGCCAGCAGCCGCTCTGACTATGGCTACACCTTC.

CDR3 in amino acids: CASSYSHRAASYEQYF. CDR3 coding DNA: TGTGCCAGCAGTTACTCGCACAGGGCTGCCTCGTACGAGCAGTACTTC. The J gene is TRBJ2-7, the V gene TRBV6-5, with D tentatively TRBD1 (6 bases). The CDR3 is made up of 16 amino acids. Germline V gene sequence: CDR1 MNHEY, CDR2 SVGAGI. V was pared by 0 bases and J by 4 bases, with 16 bases between.

This rearrangement joins TRBV5-1 to TRBJ1-4; tentatively, D is TRBD1 (6 bases). Germline V gene data show CDR1 as SGHRS and CDR2 as YFSETQ. V dropped 4 bases and J dropped 6 bases, with 16 bases sitting between them. CDR3 length equals 15 residues. CDR3 protein: CASSRREGGDEKLFF. The CDR3 DNA reads as TGCGCCAGCAGCCGCAGGGAAGGGGGAGATGAAAAACTGTTTTTT. Full variable domain (outside the CDR3, taken from reference TRBV5-1 and TRBJ1-4): KAGVTQTPRYLIKTRGQQVTLSCSPISGHRSVSWYQQTPGQGLQFLFEYFSETQRNKGNFPGRFSGRQFSNSRSEMNVSTLELGDSALYLCASSRREGGDEKLFFGSGTQLSVL.

This clone was detected a few times. The chain uses TRBV18 and TRBJ1-6; the D is unclear. Germline CDR1 reads KGHSH; CDR2 reads LQKENI. This CDR3 contains 13 residues. Trimming took off 3 bases at V and 7 bases at J, with 7 bases between the two ends. The CDR3 nucleotides are TGTGCCAGCTCACCGGGAGTGAATTCACCCCTCCACTTT. It is translated as CASSPGVNSPLHF.

The chain links TRBV5-1 to TRBJ2-3; TRBD2 agrees at 14 bases. This CDR3 contains 15 residues. The V segment lost 7 bases and the J segment 14 bases; nucleotides outside the gene matches: 15. Germline CDR1 reads SGHRS; CDR2 reads YFSETQ. The CDR3 loop reads CASQIDPGLAGDPYF. The DNA of the CDR3 is TGCGCCAGCCAGATCGACCCGGGACTAGCGGGAGACCCGTATTTT.